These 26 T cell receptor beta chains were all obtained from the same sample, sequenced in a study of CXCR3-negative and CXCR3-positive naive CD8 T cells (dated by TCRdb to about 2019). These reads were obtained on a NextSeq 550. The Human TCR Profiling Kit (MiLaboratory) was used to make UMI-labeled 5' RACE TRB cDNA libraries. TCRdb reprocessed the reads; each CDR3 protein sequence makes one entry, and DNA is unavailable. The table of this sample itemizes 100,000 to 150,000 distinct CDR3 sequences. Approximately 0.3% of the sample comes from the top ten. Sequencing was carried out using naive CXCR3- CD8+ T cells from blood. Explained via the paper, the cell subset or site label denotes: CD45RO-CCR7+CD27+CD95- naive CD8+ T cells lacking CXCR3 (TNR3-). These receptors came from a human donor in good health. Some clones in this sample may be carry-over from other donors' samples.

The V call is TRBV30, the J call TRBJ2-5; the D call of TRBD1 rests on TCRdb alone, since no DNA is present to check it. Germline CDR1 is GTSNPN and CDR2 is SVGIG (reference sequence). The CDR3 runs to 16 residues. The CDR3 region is CAWSSLEGDYQETQYF.

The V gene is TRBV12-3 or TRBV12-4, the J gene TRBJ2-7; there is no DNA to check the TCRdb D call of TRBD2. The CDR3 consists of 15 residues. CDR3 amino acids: CASSLGGDFSYEQYF.

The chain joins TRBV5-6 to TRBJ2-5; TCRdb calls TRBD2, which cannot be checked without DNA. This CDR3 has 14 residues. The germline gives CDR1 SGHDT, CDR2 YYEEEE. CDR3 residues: CASSWGGLGETQYF.

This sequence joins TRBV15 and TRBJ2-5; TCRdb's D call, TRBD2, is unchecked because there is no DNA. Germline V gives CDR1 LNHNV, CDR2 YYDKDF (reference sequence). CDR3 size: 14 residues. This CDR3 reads CATSRAGTPETQYF.

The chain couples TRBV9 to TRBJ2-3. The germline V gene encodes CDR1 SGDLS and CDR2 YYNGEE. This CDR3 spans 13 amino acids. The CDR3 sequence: CASSPADTDTQYF.

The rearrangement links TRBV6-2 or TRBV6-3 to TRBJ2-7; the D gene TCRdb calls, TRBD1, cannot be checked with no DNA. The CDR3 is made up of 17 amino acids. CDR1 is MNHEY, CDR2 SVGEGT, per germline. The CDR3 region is CASSPLWTGLVSYEQYF.

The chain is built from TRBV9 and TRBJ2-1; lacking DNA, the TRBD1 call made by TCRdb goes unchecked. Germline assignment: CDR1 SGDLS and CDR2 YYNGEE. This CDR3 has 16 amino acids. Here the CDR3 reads CASSSDRALIYNEQFF.

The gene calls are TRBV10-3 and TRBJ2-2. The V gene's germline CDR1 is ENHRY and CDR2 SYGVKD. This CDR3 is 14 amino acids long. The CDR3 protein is CAITGTENTGELFF.

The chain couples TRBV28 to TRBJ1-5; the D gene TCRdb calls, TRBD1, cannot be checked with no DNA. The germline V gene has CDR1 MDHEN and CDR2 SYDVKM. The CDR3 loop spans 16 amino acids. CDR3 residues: CASTILGGGVTQPQHF.

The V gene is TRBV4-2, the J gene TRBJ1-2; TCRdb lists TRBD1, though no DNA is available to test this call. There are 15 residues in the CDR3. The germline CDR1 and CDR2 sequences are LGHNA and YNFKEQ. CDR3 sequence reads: CASSQDRDGSYGYTF.

The CDR3 protein is CSVGGGGPYEQYF. This chain links TRBV29-1 with TRBJ2-7; there is no DNA to check the TCRdb D call of TRBD1. This CDR3 has 13 residues. Germline V gene lookup returns CDR1 SQVTM and CDR2 ANQGSEA.

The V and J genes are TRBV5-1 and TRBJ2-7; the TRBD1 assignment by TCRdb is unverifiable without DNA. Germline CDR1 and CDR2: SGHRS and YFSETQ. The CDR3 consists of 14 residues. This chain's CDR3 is CASSLTGGIYEQYF.

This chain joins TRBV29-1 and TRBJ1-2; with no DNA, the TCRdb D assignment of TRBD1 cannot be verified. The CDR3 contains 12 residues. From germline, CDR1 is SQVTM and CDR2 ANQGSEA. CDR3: CSALTGEGGYTF.

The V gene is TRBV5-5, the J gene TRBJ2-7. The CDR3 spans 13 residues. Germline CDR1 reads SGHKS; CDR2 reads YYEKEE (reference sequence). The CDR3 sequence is CASSLKSNYEQYF.

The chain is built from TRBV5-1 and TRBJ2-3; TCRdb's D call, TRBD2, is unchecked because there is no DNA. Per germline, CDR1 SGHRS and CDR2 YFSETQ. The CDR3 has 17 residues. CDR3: CASSLTSGGPKTDTQYF.

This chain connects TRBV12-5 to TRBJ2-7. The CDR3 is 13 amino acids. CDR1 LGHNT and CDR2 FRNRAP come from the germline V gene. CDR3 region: CASGLYGSYEQYF.

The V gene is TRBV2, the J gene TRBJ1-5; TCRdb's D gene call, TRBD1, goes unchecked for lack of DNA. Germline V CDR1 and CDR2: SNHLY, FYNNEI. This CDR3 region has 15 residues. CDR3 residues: CASRDWDNSNQPQHF.

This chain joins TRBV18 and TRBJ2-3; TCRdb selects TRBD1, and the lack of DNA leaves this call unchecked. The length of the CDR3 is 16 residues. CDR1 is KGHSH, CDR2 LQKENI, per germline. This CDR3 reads CASSPPPTGYTDTQYF.

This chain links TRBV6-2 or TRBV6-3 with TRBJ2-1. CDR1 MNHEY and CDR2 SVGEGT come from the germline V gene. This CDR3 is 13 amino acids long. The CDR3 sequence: CASTTGEANEQFF.

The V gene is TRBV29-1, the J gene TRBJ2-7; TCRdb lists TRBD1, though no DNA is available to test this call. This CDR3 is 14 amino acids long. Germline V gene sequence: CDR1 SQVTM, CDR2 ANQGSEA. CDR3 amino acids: CSVEGTGVTDEQYF.

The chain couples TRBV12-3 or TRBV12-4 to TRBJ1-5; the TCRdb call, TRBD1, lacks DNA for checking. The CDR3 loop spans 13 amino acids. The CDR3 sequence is CASRGEGNQPQHF.

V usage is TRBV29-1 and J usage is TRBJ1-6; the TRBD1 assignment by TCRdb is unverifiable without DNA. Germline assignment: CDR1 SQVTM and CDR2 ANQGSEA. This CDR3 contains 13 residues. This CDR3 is CSVLTATNSPLHF.

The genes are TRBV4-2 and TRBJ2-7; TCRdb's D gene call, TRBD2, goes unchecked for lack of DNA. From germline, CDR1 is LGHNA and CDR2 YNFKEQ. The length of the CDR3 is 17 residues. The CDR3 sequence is CASSQEATSGASYEQYF.

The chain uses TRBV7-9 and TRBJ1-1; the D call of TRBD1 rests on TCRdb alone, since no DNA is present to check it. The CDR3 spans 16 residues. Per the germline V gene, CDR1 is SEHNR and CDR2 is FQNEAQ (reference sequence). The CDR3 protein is CASSLAGGGPLTEAFF.

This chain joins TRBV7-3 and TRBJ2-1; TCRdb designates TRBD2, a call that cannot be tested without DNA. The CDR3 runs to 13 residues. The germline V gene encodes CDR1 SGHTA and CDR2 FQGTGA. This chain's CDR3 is CASSETSRNEQFF.

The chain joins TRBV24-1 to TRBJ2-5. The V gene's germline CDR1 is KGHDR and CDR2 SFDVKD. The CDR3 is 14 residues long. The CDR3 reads CATSDLANQETQYF.